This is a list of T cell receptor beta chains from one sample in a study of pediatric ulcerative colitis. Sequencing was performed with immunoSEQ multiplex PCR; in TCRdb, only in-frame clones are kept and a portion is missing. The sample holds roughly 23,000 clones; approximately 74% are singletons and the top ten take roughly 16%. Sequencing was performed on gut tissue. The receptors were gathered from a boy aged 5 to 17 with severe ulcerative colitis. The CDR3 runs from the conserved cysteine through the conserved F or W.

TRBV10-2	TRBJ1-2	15	CASTGETGQLYGYTF
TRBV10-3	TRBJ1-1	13	CATWGQGGTEAFF
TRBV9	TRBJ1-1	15	CASSVDGAMNTEAFF
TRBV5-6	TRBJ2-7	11	CASSRSYEQYF
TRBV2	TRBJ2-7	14	CASSPLGISGEQYF
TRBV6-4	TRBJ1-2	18	CASSDRRDSKGRIYGYTF
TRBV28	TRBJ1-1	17	CASTKEGTGPRNTEAFF
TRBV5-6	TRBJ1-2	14	CASSLEGAYYGYTF
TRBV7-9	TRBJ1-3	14	CASSHPASGNTIYF
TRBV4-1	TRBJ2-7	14	CASSQGQAGSKQYF
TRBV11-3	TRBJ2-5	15	CASSRRGRGQETQYF
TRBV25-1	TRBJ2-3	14	CASSPGTSTDTQYF
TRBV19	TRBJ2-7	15	CASSSFDASPYEQYF
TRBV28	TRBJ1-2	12	CASSPSLYGYTF
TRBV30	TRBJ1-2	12	CAWQGDSYGYTF
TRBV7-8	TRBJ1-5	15	CASSLGQLINQPQHF
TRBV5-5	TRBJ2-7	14	CASSRDRGTYEQYF
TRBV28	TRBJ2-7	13	CASSWGAEDEQYF
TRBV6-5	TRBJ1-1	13	CASRPIQGLGAFF
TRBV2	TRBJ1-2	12	CASSALRDGYTF
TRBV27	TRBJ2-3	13	CASRLAGGDTQYF
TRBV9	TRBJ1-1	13	CASSVGSGTEAFF
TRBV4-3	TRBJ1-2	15	CASSQDKRDYYGYTF
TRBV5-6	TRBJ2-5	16	CASSLGSLTSSATQYF
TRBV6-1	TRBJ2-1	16	CASSEPPSGPYNEQFF
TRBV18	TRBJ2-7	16	CASSSKPGGKSYEQYF
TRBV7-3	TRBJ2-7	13	CASSLGRNYEQYF